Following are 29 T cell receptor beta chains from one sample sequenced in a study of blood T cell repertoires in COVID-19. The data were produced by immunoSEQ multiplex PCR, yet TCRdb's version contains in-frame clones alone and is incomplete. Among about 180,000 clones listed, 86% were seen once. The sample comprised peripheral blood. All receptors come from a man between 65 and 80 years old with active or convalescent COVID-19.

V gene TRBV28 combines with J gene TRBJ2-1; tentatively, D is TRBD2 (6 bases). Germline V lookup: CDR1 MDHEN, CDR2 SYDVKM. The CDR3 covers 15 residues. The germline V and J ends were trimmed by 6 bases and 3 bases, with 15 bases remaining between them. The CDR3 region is CASREGGARYNEQFF. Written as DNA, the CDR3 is TGTGCCAGCAGAGAGGGCGGGGCCCGCTACAATGAGCAGTTCTTC.

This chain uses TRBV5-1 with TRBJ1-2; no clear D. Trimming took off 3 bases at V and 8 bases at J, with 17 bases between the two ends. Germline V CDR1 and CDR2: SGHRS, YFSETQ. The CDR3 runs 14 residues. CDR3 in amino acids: CASSSPESRQGYTF. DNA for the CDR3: TGCGCCAGCAGCTCGCCGGAGTCCCGGCAAGGCTACACCTTC.

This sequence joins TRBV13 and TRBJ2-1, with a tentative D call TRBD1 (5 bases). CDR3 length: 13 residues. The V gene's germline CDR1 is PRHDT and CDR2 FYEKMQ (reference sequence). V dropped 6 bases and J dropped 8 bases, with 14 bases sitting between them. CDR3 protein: CASRGQGRHEQFF. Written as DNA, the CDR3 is TGTGCCAGCAGGGGTCAGGGTCGGCATGAGCAGTTCTTC.

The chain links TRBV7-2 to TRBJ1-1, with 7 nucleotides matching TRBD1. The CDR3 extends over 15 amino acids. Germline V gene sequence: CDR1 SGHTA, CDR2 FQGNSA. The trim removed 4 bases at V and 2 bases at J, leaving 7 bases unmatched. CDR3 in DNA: TGTGCCAGCAGCTCACAGGGGTGGTCCAACACTGAAGCTTTCTTT. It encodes CASSSQGWSNTEAFF.

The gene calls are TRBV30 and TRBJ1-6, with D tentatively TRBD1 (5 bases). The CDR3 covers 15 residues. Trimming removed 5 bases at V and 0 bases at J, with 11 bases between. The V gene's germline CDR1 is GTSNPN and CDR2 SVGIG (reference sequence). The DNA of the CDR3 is TGTGCCTGGGCTATCGACAGCTCCTATAATTCACCCCTCCACTTT. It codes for CAWAIDSSYNSPLHF.

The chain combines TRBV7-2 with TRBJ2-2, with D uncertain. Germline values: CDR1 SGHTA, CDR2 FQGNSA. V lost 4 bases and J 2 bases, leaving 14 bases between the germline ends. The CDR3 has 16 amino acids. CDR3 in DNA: TGTGCCAGCAGCTCCCAACCCACAGCTAACACCGGGGAGCTGTTTTTT. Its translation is CASSSQPTANTGELFF.

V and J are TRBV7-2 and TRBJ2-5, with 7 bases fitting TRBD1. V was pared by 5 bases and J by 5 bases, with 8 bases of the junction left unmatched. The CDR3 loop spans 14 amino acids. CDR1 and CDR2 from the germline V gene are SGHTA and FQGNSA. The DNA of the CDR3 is TGTGCCAGCAGCCCGAACAGGGGAATCGAGACCCAGTACTTC. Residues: CASSPNRGIETQYF.

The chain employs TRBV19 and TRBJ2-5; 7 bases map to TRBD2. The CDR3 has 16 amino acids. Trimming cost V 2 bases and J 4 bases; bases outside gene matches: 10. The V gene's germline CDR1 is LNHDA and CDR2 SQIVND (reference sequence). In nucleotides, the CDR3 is TGTGCCAGTAGTATAACGACGACTAGCCTGGGAGAGACCCAGTACTTC. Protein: CASSITTTSLGETQYF.

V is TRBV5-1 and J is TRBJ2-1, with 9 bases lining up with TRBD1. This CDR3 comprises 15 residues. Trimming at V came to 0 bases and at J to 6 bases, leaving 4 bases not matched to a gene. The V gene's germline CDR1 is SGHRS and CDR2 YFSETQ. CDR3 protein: CASSLVADRGNEQFF. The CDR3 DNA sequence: TGCGCCAGCAGCTTGGTTGCGGACAGGGGCAATGAGCAGTTCTTC.

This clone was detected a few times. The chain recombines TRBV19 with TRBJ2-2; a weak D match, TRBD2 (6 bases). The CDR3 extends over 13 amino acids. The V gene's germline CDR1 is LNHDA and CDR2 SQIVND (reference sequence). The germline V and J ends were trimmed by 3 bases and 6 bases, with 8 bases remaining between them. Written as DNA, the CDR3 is TGTGCCAGTAGTATGACGGGGGCCGGGGAGCTGTTTTTT. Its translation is CASSMTGAGELFF.

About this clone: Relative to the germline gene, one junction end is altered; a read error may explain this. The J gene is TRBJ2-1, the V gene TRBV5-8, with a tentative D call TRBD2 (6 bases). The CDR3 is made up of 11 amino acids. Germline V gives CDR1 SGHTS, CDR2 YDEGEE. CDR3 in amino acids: CVSRPLAGVFF. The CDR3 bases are TGTGTCAGCAGACCACTAGCTGGAGTGTTCTTC.

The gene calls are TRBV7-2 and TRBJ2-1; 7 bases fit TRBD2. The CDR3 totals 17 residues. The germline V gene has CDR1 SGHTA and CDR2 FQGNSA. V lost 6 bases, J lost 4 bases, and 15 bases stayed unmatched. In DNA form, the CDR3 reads TGTGCCAGCAGTTTCCTCGGGGACTACAAGGGGTACAATGAGCAGTTCTTC. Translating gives CASSFLGDYKGYNEQFF.

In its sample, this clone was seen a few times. In DNA, the CDR3 is TGTGCCAGCGCCGGGACAGGGGGGAATCAGCCCCAGCATTTT. Translating gives CASAGTGGNQPQHF. This chain connects TRBV2 to TRBJ1-5; 11 bases match TRBD1. V lost 8 bases and J lost 4; bases outside the gene matches: 4. The CDR3 runs 14 residues. Germline V CDR1 and CDR2: SNHLY, FYNNEI.

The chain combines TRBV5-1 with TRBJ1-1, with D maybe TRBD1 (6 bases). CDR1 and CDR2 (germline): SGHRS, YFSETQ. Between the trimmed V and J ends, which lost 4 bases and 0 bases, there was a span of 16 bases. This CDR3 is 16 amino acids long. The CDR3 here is CASSLEPTGMNTEAFF. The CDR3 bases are TGCGCCAGCAGCCTAGAGCCAACAGGGATGAACACTGAAGCTTTCTTT.

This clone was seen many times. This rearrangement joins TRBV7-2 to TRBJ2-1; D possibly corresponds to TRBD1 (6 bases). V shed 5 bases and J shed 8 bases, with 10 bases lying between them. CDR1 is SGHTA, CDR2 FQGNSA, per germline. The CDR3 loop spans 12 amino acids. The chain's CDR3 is CASSNYRDEQFF. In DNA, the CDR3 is TGTGCCAGCAGCAATTACAGGGATGAGCAGTTCTTC.

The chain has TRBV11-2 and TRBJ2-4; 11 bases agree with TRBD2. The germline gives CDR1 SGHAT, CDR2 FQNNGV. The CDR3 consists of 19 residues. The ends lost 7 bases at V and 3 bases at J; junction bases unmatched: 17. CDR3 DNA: TGTGCCAGCACCACAGTCCCGTTACATAGCGGGAGGGTCAAAAACATTCAGTACTTC. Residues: CASTTVPLHSGRVKNIQYF. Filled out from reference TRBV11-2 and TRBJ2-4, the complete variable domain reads EAGVAQSPRYKIIEKRQSVAFWCNPISGHATLYWYQQILGQGPKLLIQFQNNGVVDDSQLPKDRFSAERLKGVDSTLKIQPAKLEDSAVYLCASTTVPLHSGRVKNIQYFGAGTRLSVL.

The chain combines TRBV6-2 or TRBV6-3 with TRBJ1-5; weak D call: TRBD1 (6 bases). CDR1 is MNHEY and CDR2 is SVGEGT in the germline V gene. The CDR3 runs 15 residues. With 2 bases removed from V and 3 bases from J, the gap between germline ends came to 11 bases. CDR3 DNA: TGTGCCAGCAGTTACCGGGGGGCGGACAATCAGCCCCAGCATTTT. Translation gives CASSYRGADNQPQHF.

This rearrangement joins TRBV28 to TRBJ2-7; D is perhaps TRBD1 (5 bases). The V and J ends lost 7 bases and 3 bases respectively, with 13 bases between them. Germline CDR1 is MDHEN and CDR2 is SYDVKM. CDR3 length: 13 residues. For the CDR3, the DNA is TGTGCCAGCATGGCAGGGAATAACTACGAGCAGTACTTC. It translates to CASMAGNNYEQYF.

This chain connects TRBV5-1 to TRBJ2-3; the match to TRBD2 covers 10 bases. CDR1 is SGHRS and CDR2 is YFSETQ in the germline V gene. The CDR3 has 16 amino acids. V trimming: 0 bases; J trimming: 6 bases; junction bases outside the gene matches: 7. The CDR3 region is CASSLDRAGGADTQYF. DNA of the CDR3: TGCGCCAGCAGCTTGGACCGAGCGGGAGGGGCGGATACGCAGTATTTT.

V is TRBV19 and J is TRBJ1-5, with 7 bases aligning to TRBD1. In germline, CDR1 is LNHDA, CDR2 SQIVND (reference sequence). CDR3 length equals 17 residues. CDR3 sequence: CATPPGGHLLSNQPQHF. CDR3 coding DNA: TGTGCTACTCCCCCAGGGGGGCACCTCCTTAGCAATCAGCCCCAGCATTTT.

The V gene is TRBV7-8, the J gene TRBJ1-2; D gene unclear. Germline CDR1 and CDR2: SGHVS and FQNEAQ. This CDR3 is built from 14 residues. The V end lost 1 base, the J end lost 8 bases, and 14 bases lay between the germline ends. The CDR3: CASSLVARNLGYTF. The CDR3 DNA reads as TGTGCCAGCAGCTTAGTGGCCAGGAACTTGGGCTACACCTTC.

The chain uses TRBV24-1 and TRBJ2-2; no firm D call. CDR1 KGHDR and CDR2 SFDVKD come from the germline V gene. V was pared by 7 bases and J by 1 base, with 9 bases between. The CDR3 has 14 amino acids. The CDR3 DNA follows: TGTGCCACCAGGTCGGCGGTGAACACCGGGGAGCTGTTTTTT. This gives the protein CATRSAVNTGELFF.

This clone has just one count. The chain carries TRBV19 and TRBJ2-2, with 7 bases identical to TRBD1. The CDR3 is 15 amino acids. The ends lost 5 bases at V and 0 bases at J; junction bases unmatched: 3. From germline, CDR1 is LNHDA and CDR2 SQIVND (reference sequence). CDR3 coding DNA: TGTGCCAGTAGTTACGGGACAGCGAACACCGGGGAGCTGTTTTTT. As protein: CASSYGTANTGELFF. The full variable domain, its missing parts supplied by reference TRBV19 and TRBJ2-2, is DGGITQSPKYLFRKEGQNVTLSCEQNLNHDAMYWYRQDPGQGLRLIYYSQIVNDFQKGDIAEGYSVSREKKESFPLTVTSAQKNPTAFYLCASSYGTANTGELFFGEGSRLTVL.

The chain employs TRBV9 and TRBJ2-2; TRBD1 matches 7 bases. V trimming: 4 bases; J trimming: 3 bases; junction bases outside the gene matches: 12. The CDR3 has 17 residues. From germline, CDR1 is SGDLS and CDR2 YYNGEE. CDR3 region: CASSRSSGTVDTGELFF. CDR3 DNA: TGTGCCAGCAGCCGGTCCTCCGGGACAGTTGACACCGGGGAGCTGTTTTTT.

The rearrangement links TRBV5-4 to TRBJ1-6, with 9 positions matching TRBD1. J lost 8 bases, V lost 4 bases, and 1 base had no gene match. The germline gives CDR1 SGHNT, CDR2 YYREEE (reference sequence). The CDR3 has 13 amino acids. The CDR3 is CASSRTGDSPLHF. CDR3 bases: TGTGCCAGCAGCCGGACAGGGGATTCACCCCTCCACTTT.

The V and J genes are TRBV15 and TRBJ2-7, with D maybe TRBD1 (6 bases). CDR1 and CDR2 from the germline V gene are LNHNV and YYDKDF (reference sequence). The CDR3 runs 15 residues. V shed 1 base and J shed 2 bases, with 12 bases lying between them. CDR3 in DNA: TGTGCCACCAGCAGAGGAAGACAGGAACCCTACGAGCAGTACTTC. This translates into CATSRGRQEPYEQYF. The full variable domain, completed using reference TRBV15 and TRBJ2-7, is DAMVIQNPRYQVTQFGKPVTLSCSQTLNHNVMYWYQQKSSQAPKLLFHYYDKDFNNEADTPDNFQSRRPNTSFCFLDIRSPGLGDTAMYLCATSRGRQEPYEQYFGPGTRLTVT.

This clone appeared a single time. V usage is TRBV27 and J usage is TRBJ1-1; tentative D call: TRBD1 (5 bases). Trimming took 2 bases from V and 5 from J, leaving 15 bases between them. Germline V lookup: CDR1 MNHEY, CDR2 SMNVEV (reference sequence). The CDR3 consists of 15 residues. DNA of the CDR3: TGTGCCAGCAGTTTAGGTTCTAAGGGGAAGACTGAAGCTTTCTTT. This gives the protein CASSLGSKGKTEAFF.

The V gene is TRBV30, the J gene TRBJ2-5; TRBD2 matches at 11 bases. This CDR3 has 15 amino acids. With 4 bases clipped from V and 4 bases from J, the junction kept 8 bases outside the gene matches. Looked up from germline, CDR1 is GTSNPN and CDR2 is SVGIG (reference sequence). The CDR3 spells CAWMHELAGAETQYF. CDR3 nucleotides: TGTGCCTGGATGCACGAACTAGCGGGAGCAGAGACCCAGTACTTC.

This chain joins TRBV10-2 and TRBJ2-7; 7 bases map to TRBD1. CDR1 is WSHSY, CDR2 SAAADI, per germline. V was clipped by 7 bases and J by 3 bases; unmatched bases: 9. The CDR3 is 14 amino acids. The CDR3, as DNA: TGCGCCAGCAAGAACGTACAGGGGAGCTACGAGCAGTACTTC. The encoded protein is CASKNVQGSYEQYF.